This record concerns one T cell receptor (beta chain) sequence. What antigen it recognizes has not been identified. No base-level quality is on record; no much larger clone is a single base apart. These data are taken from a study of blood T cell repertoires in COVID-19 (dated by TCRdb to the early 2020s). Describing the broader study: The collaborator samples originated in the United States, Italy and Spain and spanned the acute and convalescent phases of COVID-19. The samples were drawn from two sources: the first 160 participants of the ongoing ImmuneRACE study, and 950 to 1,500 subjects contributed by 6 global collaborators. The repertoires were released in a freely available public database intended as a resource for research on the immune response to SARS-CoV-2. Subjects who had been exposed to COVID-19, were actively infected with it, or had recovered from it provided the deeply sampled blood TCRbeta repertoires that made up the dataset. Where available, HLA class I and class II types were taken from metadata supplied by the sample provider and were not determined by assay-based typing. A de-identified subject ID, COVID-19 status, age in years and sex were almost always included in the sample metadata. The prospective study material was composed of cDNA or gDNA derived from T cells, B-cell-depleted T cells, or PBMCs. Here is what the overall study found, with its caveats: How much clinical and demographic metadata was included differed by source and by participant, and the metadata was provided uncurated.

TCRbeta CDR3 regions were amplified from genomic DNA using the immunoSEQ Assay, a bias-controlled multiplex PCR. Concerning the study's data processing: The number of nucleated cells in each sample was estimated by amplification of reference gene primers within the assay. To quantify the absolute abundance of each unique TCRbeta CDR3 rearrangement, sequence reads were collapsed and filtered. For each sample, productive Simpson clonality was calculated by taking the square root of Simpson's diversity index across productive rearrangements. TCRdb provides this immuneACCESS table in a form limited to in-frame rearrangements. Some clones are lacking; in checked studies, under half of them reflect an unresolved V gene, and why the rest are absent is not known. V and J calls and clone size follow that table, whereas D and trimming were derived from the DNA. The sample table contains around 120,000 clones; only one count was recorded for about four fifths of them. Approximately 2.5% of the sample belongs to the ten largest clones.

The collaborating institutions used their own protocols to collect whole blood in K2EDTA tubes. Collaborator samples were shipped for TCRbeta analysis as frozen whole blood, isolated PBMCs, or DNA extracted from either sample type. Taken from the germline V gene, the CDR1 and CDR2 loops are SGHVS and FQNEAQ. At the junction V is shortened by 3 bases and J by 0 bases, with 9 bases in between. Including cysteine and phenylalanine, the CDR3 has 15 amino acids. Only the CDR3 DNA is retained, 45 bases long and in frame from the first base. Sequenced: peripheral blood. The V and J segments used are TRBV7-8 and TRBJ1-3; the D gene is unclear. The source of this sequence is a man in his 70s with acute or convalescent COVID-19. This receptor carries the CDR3 CASSFEGLSGNTIYF. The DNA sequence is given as TGTGCCAGCAGCTTCGAGGGTCTCTCTGGAAACACCATATATTTT. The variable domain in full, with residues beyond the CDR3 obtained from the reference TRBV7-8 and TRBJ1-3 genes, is GAGVSQSPRYKVAKRGQDVALRCDPISGHVSLFWYQQALGQGPEFLTYFQNEAQLDKSGLPSDRFFAERPEGSVSTLKIQRTQQEDSAVYLCASSFEGLSGNTIYFGEGSWLTVV.